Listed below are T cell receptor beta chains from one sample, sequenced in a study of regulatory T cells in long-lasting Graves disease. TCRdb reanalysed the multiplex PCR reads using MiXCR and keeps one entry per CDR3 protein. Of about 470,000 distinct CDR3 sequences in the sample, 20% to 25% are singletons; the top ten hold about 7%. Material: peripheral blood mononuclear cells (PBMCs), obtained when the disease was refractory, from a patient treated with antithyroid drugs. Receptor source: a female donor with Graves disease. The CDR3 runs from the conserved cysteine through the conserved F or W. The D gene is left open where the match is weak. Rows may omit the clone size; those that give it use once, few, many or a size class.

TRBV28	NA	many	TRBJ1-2	CATRGRGKGYGYTF	TGTGCCACCCGGGGACGGGGTAAAGGCTATGGCTACACCTTC
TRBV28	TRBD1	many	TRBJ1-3	CATRPGQGRDTIYF	TGTGCCACCAGGCCCGGACAGGGGAGGGACACCATATATTTT
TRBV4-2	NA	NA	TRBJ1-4	CASSQDMITGRRKLFF	TGTGCCAGCAGCCAAGATATGATCACGGGGAGGCGGAAACTGTTTTTT
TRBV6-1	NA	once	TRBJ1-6	CASSPFLGNSPLHF	TGTGCCAGCAGTCCATTCCTAGGGAATTCACCCCTCCACTTT
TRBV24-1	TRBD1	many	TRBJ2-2	CATSGSGGTGELFF	TGTGCCACCAGTGGGTCAGGGGGCACCGGGGAGCTGTTTTTT
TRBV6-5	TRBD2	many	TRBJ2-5	CASSYKGLAGYETQYF	TGTGCCAGCAGTTACAAGGGGTTAGCGGGATACGAGACCCAGTACTTC
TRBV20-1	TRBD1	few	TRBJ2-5	CSADRGPGETQYF	TGCAGTGCCGACAGGGGGCCGGGAGAGACCCAGTACTTC
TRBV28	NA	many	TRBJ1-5	CASSPRFLHNQPQHF	TGTGCCAGCAGTCCCAGGTTCCTGCATAATCAGCCCCAGCATTTT
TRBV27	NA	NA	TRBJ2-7	CASSFQGYAAYEQYF	TGTGCCAGCAGTTTTCAGGGCTACGCGGCCTACGAGCAGTACTTC
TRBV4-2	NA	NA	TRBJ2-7	CASSQDPEKRTYEQYF	TGTGCCAGCAGCCAAGACCCGGAAAAGAGAACCTACGAGCAGTACTTC
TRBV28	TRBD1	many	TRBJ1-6	CASSLGQGAGNSPLHF	TGTGCCAGCAGTTTGGGACAGGGGGCCGGGAATTCACCCCTCCACTTT
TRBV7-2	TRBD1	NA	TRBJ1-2	CASNRQGRRGYTF	TGTGCCAGCAACCGACAGGGGCGGCGGGGCTACACCTTC
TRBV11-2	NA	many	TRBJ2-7	CASSLGGAAPYEQYF	TGTGCCAGCAGCCTGGGGGGAGCGGCTCCCTACGAGCAGTACTTC
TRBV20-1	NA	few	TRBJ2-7	CSGSTSLSYEQYF	TGCAGTGGATCGACGTCTCTCTCCTACGAGCAGTACTTC
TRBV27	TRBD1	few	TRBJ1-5	CASSDTGEGGNQPQHF	TGTGCCAGCAGCGACACAGGGGAGGGGGGGAATCAGCCCCAGCATTTT
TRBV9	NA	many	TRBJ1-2	CASSPLPDTF	TGTGCCAGCAGCCCTCTACCAGACACCTTC
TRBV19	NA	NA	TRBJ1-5	CASSIVSDSQPQHF	TGTGCCAGTAGTATAGTCTCGGACAGCCAGCCCCAGCATTTT
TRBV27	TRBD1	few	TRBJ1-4	CASAGQRNEKLSF	TGTGCCAGCGCGGGACAGAGAAATGAAAAACTGTCTTTT
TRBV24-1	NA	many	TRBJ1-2	CATSEGQYYGYTF	TGTGCCACCAGTGAGGGACAATACTATGGCTACACCTTC
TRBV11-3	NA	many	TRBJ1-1	CASSSVGYRTEAFF	TGTGCCAGCAGCTCAGTGGGATACAGAACTGAAGCTTTCTTT
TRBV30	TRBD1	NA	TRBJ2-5	CAWGQEAAAETQYF	TGTGCCTGGGGACAGGAGGCGGCTGCAGAGACCCAGTACTTC
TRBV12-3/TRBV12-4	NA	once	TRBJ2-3	CASSLGFVGLSTDTQYF	TGTGCCAGCAGTTTAGGGTTCGTGGGGCTTAGCACAGATACGCAGTATTTT
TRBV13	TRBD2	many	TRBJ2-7	CASSISGAAYEQYF	TGTGCCAGCAGCATTAGCGGGGCGGCCTACGAGCAGTACTTC
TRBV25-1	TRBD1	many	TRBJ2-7	CASSDDTGTATYDGQYF	TGTGCCAGCAGTGACGATACCGGGACAGCAACCTACGATGGGCAGTACTTC
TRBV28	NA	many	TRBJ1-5	CASSFGQRVQPQHF	TGTGCCAGCAGTTTCGGACAGCGGGTCCAGCCCCAGCATTTT
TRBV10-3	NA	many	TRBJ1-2	CAISETTYDVSNYGYTF	TGTGCCATCAGTGAGACAACCTACGACGTCAGCAACTATGGCTACACCTTC
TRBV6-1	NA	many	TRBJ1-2	CASRSTWVYGYTF	TGTGCCAGCAGGTCTACGTGGGTCTATGGCTACACCTTC
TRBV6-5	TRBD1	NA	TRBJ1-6	CASSYPSGTGYNSPLHF	TGTGCCAGCAGTTACCCCTCCGGGACAGGGTATAATTCACCCCTCCACTTT
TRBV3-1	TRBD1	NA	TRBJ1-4	CASSQVGQGRGEKLLF	TGTGCCAGCAGCCAGGTCGGACAGGGAAGGGGTGAAAAACTGCTTTTT
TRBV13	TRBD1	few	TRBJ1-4	CASSFLAGTGSNEKLFF	TGTGCCAGCAGCTTCCTCGCCGGGACAGGGTCTAATGAAAAACTGTTTTTT
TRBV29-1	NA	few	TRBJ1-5	CSVNRNQPQHF	TGCAGCGTTAATCGCAATCAGCCCCAGCATTTT
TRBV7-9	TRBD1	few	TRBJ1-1	CASSLVGQGASAFF	TGTGCCAGCAGCTTAGTGGGACAGGGGGCGTCAGCTTTCTTT
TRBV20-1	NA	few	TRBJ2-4	CSARDPWQEKNIQYF	TGCAGTGCTAGAGATCCATGGCAGGAAAAAAACATTCAGTACTTC
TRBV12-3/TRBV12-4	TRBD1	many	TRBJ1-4	CASSRQGFAEKLFF	TGTGCCAGCAGTCGACAGGGTTTCGCGGAAAAACTGTTTTTT
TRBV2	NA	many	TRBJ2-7	CASSVLSYEQYF	TGTGCCAGCAGCGTACTCTCCTACGAGCAGTACTTC
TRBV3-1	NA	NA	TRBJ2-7	CASSQDPGAPYEQYF	TGTGCCAGCAGCCAAGATCCGGGTGCCCCATACGAGCAGTACTTC